This T cell receptor (beta chain) came from a study of blood T cell repertoires in COVID-19. Here immunoSEQ multiplex PCR was the method, and the copy in TCRdb shows in-frame clones only, minus some. The table includes 150,000 to 200,000 clones, around four fifths detected once. The V segment lost 2 bases and the J segment 5 bases; nucleotides outside the gene matches: 8. The germline gives CDR1 MNHEY, CDR2 SVGEGT. CDR3 length: 15 residues. This clone was observed a handful of times. The rearrangement uses TRBV6-2 or TRBV6-3 and TRBJ2-7; 8 bases match TRBD1. The receptor was isolated from a man between 65 and 85 years old with acute or convalescent COVID-19. Sequenced input: peripheral blood. Written as DNA, the CDR3 is TGTGCCAGCAGTTACCCAGGGACAGGCGGGGACGAGCAGTACTTC. This codes for CASSYPGTGGDEQYF.